This TCR beta chain came from a study of cytomegalovirus exposure and HLA in healthy donors. Study-wide context: Tens of millions of unique TCRs, all from HLA-typed donors, were included in an early release of the data. General observations from the study: Researchers catalogued 164 TCR beta chains as cytomegalovirus-associated.

The ends were cut back, 6 bases at V and 1 base at J, with 3 bases in the middle. Germline CDR1 reads DFQATT; CDR2 reads SNEGSKA (reference sequence). The CDR3 is made up of 10 amino acids. Researchers ran the PCR with 60 Vbeta and 13 Jbeta primers. Sequencing was performed with immunoSEQ multiplex PCR; in TCRdb, only in-frame clones are kept and a portion is missing. This sample carries tens of thousands of clones, roughly four fifths of them seen once, and the ten largest clones take 0.57%. As regards this clone: Antigen specificity is unknown.

Sample: PBMCs. This chain connects TRBV20-1 to TRBJ1-1; D is uncertain. This TCR was sampled from a man between 25 and 39 years old in good health and CMV-seronegative. The CDR3 DNA reads as TGCAGTGCCTGGAACACTGAAGCTTTCTTT. As protein: CSAWNTEAFF.